This TCR beta chain appears in the sequencing data of a study of PD-1 blockade in mismatch repair-deficient tumors. This clone was observed once. Only in-frame clones appear in the TCRdb table, and some are missing; sequencing was by immunoSEQ multiplex PCR. The profile shows around 30,000 clones, 75% to 90% of them singletons. CDR1 is SGHTA, CDR2 FQGTGA, per germline. The CDR3 length is 16 residues. With 5 bases clipped from V and 6 bases from J, the junction kept 4 bases outside the gene matches. This chain joins TRBV7-3 and TRBJ2-2; 15 nucleotides match TRBD2. The sequence was obtained from an adult with mismatch repair-deficient cancer. The specimen comprised PBMCs, sampled around 6 weeks after starting pembrolizumab. The CDR3: CASSPGLAGGAGELFF. As DNA, the CDR3 is TGTGCCAGCAGCCCAGGACTAGCGGGAGGGGCCGGGGAGCTGTTTTTT.